This T cell receptor beta chain was captured in a study of OX40 agonist ivuxolimab in advanced cancers. Sequencing was performed with immunoSEQ multiplex PCR; in TCRdb, only in-frame clones are kept and a portion is missing. The repertoire includes 94,000 or so clones, around 80% of them detected once, and roughly 1.1% sits in the top ten. Germline V gene lookup returns CDR1 SEHNR and CDR2 FQNEAQ (reference sequence). The CDR3 has 19 residues. The V segment lost 6 bases and the J segment 0 bases; nucleotides outside the gene matches: 13. This TCR was sampled from an adult with an advanced solid tumor such as melanoma, head and neck, liver or kidney cancer. The chain links TRBV7-9 to TRBJ1-4, with 10 bases aligning to TRBD1. Sequencing was performed on CD4+ or CD8+ T cells sorted from blood, taken in a trial of the OX40 agonist ivuxolimab. CDR3 nucleotide sequence: TGTGCCAGCAGTCCTATCACTCCGGGACAGGGGACAACTAATGAAAAACTGTTTTTT. This translates into CASSPITPGQGTTNEKLFF.